What follows are 32 T cell receptor beta chains derived from one specimen sequenced in a study of blood T cell repertoires in COVID-19. Clones were sequenced by immunoSEQ multiplex PCR, and TCRdb holds only the in-frame ones, with some missing. Here the sample spans over 250,000 clones, more than 75% being singletons. The sample was peripheral blood. These receptors all come from a woman aged 40 to 50 who had recovered from COVID-19.

The chain is built from TRBV6-1 and TRBJ1-1; a possible D gene is TRBD1 (6 bases). The CDR3 is 12 amino acids. Trimming removed 2 bases at V and 8 bases at J, with 9 bases between. Germline CDR1 MNHNS, CDR2 SASEGT. This CDR3 reads CASSENRDEAFF. The CDR3 region has the DNA TGTGCCAGCAGTGAAAACAGGGACGAAGCTTTCTTT.

The rearrangement links TRBV10-3 to TRBJ1-5, with unresolved D. The CDR3 is 14 residues long. Deletions cut 3 bases from V and 7 bases from J, with 13 bases between. CDR1 is ENHRY, CDR2 SYGVKD, per germline. CDR3: CAISDLGFGQPQHF. As DNA, the CDR3 is TGTGCCATCAGTGATCTCGGGTTTGGACAGCCCCAGCATTTT.

This clone appeared a single time. This chain uses TRBV29-1 with TRBJ2-1; maybe TRBD2 (6 bases). Germline V gives CDR1 SQVTM, CDR2 ANQGSEA. Trimming stripped 0 bases from V and 0 bases from J, with 12 bases between. The CDR3 length is 16 residues. The chain's CDR3 is CSVEDSSASSYNEQFF. In nucleotides, the CDR3 is TGCAGCGTTGAAGATTCTAGCGCAAGCTCCTACAATGAGCAGTTCTTC.

The chain couples TRBV7-9 to TRBJ1-5, with D perhaps TRBD1 (5 bases). CDR1 and CDR2 (germline): SEHNR, FQNEAQ (reference sequence). With 5 bases removed from V and 1 base from J, the gap between germline ends came to 12 bases. The CDR3 loop spans 15 amino acids. The CDR3, as DNA: TGTGCCAGCAGCCCCTACGGGGGGAGCAATCAGCCCCAGCATTTT. This encodes CASSPYGGSNQPQHF. Full variable domain (rest looked up from reference TRBV7-9 and TRBJ1-5): DTGVSQNPRHKITKRGQNVTFRCDPISEHNRLYWYRQTLGQGPEFLTYFQNEAQLEKSRLLSDRFSAERPKGSFSTLEIQRTEQGDSAMYLCASSPYGGSNQPQHFGDGTRLSIL.

This chain links TRBV5-6 with TRBJ1-2, with 9 bases fitting TRBD1. Germline CDR1 SGHDT, CDR2 YYEEEE. This CDR3 spans 13 amino acids. V was pared by 4 bases and J by 8 bases, with 6 bases of the junction left unmatched. CDR3 nucleotide sequence: TGTGCCAGCAGCCTCGACAGGGGGAACGGCTACACCTTC. Translated, it gives CASSLDRGNGYTF.

This chain connects TRBV7-2 to TRBJ2-7; a possible D gene is TRBD1 (6 bases). This CDR3 is built from 14 residues. Per germline, CDR1 SGHTA and CDR2 FQGNSA. Trimming pared 1 base from V and 0 bases from J, leaving 7 bases between. This CDR3 reads CASSLGTASYEQYF. CDR3 bases: TGTGCCAGCAGCTTAGGGACAGCCTCCTACGAGCAGTACTTC.

This clone is a singleton in its sample. The chain couples TRBV9 to TRBJ1-6; 7 nucleotides match TRBD1. This CDR3 contains 16 residues. CDR1 and CDR2 (germline): SGDLS, YYNGEE. J was trimmed by 2 bases and V by 0 bases; bases with no gene match: 2. The CDR3 DNA reads TGTGCCAGCAGCGTAGGGACAGGCCCCTATAATTCACCCCTCCACTTT. This encodes CASSVGTGPYNSPLHF.

Only a few counts were recorded for this clone. V usage is TRBV27 and J usage is TRBJ1-2; D possibly corresponds to TRBD1 (5 bases). CDR1 and CDR2 from the germline V gene are MNHEY and SMNVEV (reference sequence). Trimming shortened V by 3 bases and J by 4 bases, and 12 bases separated the two germline ends. This CDR3 has 14 amino acids. The CDR3 protein is CASSFRAGLYGYTF. CDR3 coding DNA: TGTGCCAGCAGTTTCAGGGCAGGCCTCTATGGCTACACCTTC.

The V gene is TRBV30, the J gene TRBJ1-4; unclear D gene. The CDR3 spans 13 residues. The germline gives CDR1 GTSNPN, CDR2 SVGIG (reference sequence). V shed 1 base and J shed 3 bases, with 6 bases lying between them. The CDR3 DNA reads TGTGCCTGGAGTGGGCAGTCTAATGAAAAACTGTTTTTT. Amino acids: CAWSGQSNEKLFF.

The chain recombines TRBV18 with TRBJ1-3; TRBD1 is a possible D gene (5 bases). The CDR3 has 16 amino acids. Per germline, CDR1 KGHSH and CDR2 LQKENI. Trimming shortened V by 1 base and J by 0 bases, and 10 bases separated the two germline ends. CDR3 sequence: CASSPQSGYSGNTIYF. The CDR3 DNA sequence: TGTGCCAGCTCACCACAATCAGGGTACTCTGGAAACACCATATATTTT.

The chain employs TRBV11-2 and TRBJ2-7; 7 bases are a match to TRBD1. Germline CDR1 reads SGHAT; CDR2 reads FQNNGV. V was clipped by 1 base and J by 3 bases; unmatched bases: 6. CDR3 length: 15 amino acids. The CDR3 DNA is TGTGCCAGCAGCTTAGGGGGACAGATAGGCTACGAGCAGTACTTC. The encoded protein is CASSLGGQIGYEQYF.

This clone was picked up a small number of times. The CDR3 nucleotides read TGCGCCAGCAGCCAAAGACAGGGTGGAGGCACTGAAGCTTTCTTT. Amino acids: CASSQRQGGGTEAFF. The chain couples TRBV5-1 to TRBJ1-1; 7 bases are shared with TRBD1. The CDR3 consists of 15 residues. Per germline, CDR1 SGHRS and CDR2 YFSETQ. After removal of 4 bases from V and 4 bases from J, the junction contained 10 bases not matched to a gene.

Only one count was recorded for this clone. The V gene is TRBV21-1, the J gene TRBJ2-7; the table's D call, TRBD1, was not checked against the DNA. TRBV21-1 is annotated as a pseudogene. This CDR3 is 12 amino acids long. CDR3 residues: CASSKNSYEQYF. The DNA for the CDR3 is TGTGCCAGCAGCAAAAACAGCTACGAGCAGTACTTC.

The genes are TRBV18 and TRBJ2-7, with D tentatively TRBD1 (6 bases). This CDR3 region has 15 residues. V was shortened by 6 bases and J by 1 base, with 16 bases between the two germline ends. The germline CDR1 and CDR2 sequences are KGHSH and LQKENI. As DNA, the CDR3 is TGTGCCAGCTCCTCCCCCCCAGGGGTATCCTACGAGCAGTACTTC. Translated, it gives CASSSPPGVSYEQYF. Complete variable domain (other parts from reference TRBV18 and TRBJ2-7): NAGVMQNPRHLVRRRGQEARLRCSPMKGHSHVYWYRQLPEEGLKFMVYLQKENIIDESGMPKERFSAEFPKEGPSILRIQQVVRGDSAAYFCASSSPPGVSYEQYFGPGTRLTVT.

The chain carries TRBV6-5 and TRBJ1-2; 7 bases map to TRBD1. The CDR3 runs to 14 residues. The germline V gene has CDR1 MNHEY and CDR2 SVGAGI. Trimming cost V 2 bases and J 4 bases; bases outside gene matches: 4. CDR3 region: CASSYTSGGYGYTF. The CDR3 region has the DNA TGTGCCAGCAGTTACACTTCAGGGGGCTATGGCTACACCTTC.

Details on this clone: Different DNA sequences within this sample yield the same CDR3. The rearrangement uses TRBV5-4 and TRBJ2-7; TRBD1 is a possible D gene (5 bases). V lost 0 bases and J 0 bases, leaving 7 bases between the germline ends. This CDR3 has 14 amino acids. The germline V gene encodes CDR1 SGHNT and CDR2 YYREEE (reference sequence). The CDR3: CASSLDRSSYEQYF. CDR3 coding DNA: TGTGCCAGCAGCTTGGACAGGTCCTCCTACGAGCAGTACTTC. Filled out from reference TRBV5-4 and TRBJ2-7, the complete variable domain reads ETGVTQSPTHLIKTRGQQVTLRCSSQSGHNTVSWYQQALGQGPQFIFQYYREEENGRGNFPPRFSGLQFPNYSSELNVNALELDDSALYLCASSLDRSSYEQYFGPGTRLTVT.

V usage is TRBV27 and J usage is TRBJ2-4, with D possibly TRBD1 on 6 matching bases. The CDR3 runs to 14 residues. Trimming cost V 0 bases and J 8 bases, with 11 bases left between them. CDR1 is MNHEY, CDR2 SMNVEV, per germline (reference sequence). CDR3: CASSLSTGTHIQYF. In nucleotides, the CDR3 is TGTGCCAGCAGTTTATCCACAGGGACCCACATTCAGTACTTC.

This clone was seen at least ten times. J is TRBJ1-5 and V is TRBV19; TRBD1 might be the D (6 bases). This CDR3 has 16 amino acids. Germline V gene lookup returns CDR1 LNHDA and CDR2 SQIVND (reference sequence). The germline V and J ends were trimmed by 1 base and 4 bases, with 14 bases remaining between them. CDR3 sequence reads: CASSIGGGRWNQPQHF. For the CDR3, the DNA is TGTGCCAGTAGTATAGGAGGGGGACGGTGGAATCAGCCCCAGCATTTT.

The gene calls are TRBV10-2 and TRBJ1-5; 7 bases agree with TRBD1. Trimming at V came to 4 bases and at J to 3 bases, leaving 6 bases not matched to a gene. CDR1 WSHSY and CDR2 SAAADI come from the germline V gene. The CDR3 is made up of 15 amino acids. Written as DNA, the CDR3 is TGCGCCAGCAGTGCCCGGACAGGAGTCAATCAGCCCCAGCATTTT. Protein sequence: CASSARTGVNQPQHF.

This sequence joins TRBV7-9 and TRBJ2-1, with D tentatively TRBD2 (5 bases). From germline, CDR1 is SEHNR and CDR2 FQNEAQ (reference sequence). The V end was cut by 4 bases, the J end by 0 bases, with 13 bases between. CDR3 length: 16 amino acids. CDR3 sequence: CASSSPGSPSYNEQFF. CDR3 DNA sequence: TGTGCCAGCAGCTCGCCGGGGAGTCCCTCCTACAATGAGCAGTTCTTC.

This clone has a single count. The V gene is TRBV27, the J gene TRBJ2-7; D not certain. Germline lookup yields CDR1 MNHEY and CDR2 SMNVEV (reference sequence). With 1 base removed from V and 0 bases from J, the gap between germline ends came to 7 bases. The length of the CDR3 is 14 residues. CDR3 loop: CASSLWAFSYEQYF. Written as DNA, the CDR3 is TGTGCCAGCAGTTTATGGGCCTTCTCCTACGAGCAGTACTTC.

J is TRBJ2-5 and V is TRBV19, with 10 positions matching TRBD2. CDR1 LNHDA and CDR2 SQIVND come from the germline V gene (reference sequence). The CDR3 has 14 amino acids. With V trimmed by 8 bases and J by 5 bases, 8 bases remained unmatched. The CDR3 loop reads CASALAGARETQYF. The CDR3 coding sequence is TGTGCCAGTGCCCTAGCGGGGGCGAGGGAGACCCAGTACTTC.

V usage is TRBV6-5 and J usage is TRBJ2-7, with D hard to call. Per the germline V gene, CDR1 is MNHEY and CDR2 is SVGAGI. Trimming removed 7 bases at V and 3 bases at J, with 16 bases between. This CDR3 comprises 14 residues. Here the CDR3 DNA reads TGTGCCAGCACGGAAAGCGTGGCAGTCTACGAGCAGTACTTC. It translates to CASTESVAVYEQYF.

CDR3: CASRPGPTNYGYTF. The CDR3 coding sequence is TGTGCCAGCAGACCGGGTCCTACTAACTATGGCTACACCTTC. This sequence joins TRBV25-1 and TRBJ1-2; D is ambiguous. CDR3 size: 14 residues. V shed 6 bases and J shed 0 bases, with 11 bases lying between them. The germline V gene encodes CDR1 MGHDK and CDR2 SYGVNS.

This clone was found a few times. The V call is TRBV19, the J call TRBJ2-3; weak D call: TRBD1 (6 bases). Trimming pared 5 bases from V and 6 bases from J, leaving 15 bases between. The CDR3 covers 14 residues. Germline CDR1 reads LNHDA; CDR2 reads SQIVND (reference sequence). CDR3 region: CASSQDSFRDTQYF. Written as DNA, the CDR3 is TGTGCCAGTAGTCAGGACAGCTTTAGGGATACGCAGTATTTT.

The chain carries TRBV5-6 and TRBJ2-3, with D hard to call. The ends were cut back, 1 base at V and 1 base at J, with 10 bases in the middle. The CDR3 spans 15 residues. Germline CDR1 and CDR2: SGHDT and YYEEEE. Here the CDR3 reads CASSLMAPRTDTQYF. CDR3 in DNA: TGTGCCAGCAGCTTGATGGCTCCCCGCACAGATACGCAGTATTTT.

The chain uses TRBV7-9 and TRBJ2-2; maybe TRBD1 (6 bases). Germline loops: CDR1 SEHNR, CDR2 FQNEAQ (reference sequence). The CDR3 has 19 amino acids. Trimming pared 6 bases from V and 3 bases from J, leaving 26 bases between. The CDR3 sequence: CASRGPGPGGPPDTGELFF. The CDR3 DNA is TGTGCCAGCAGGGGTCCGGGACCTGGGGGCCCCCCGGACACCGGGGAGCTGTTTTTT.

CDR3 bases: TGCGCCAGCAGCTCCCAGACACCCGTCAACACTGAAGCTTTCTTT. Its translation: CASSSQTPVNTEAFF. V gene TRBV5-1 combines with J gene TRBJ1-1; no firm D call. Germline assignment: CDR1 SGHRS and CDR2 YFSETQ. V was pared by 3 bases and J by 2 bases, with 14 bases between. This CDR3 has 15 residues.

V is TRBV3-1 (or the pseudogene TRBV3-2) and J is TRBJ2-7; TRBD2 matches 11 bases. This CDR3 contains 16 residues. V was pared by 4 bases and J by 3 bases, with 8 bases of the junction left unmatched. The germline V gene has CDR1 LGHDT and CDR2 YNNKEL (reference sequence). In nucleotides, the CDR3 is TGTGCCAGCAGCCCTACAACGGGACTAGCGGTCTACGAGCAGTACTTC. Translating gives CASSPTTGLAVYEQYF.

The rearrangement uses TRBV7-9 and TRBJ1-4; 9 bases line up with TRBD1. The CDR3 has 14 residues. Germline V gene lookup returns CDR1 SEHNR and CDR2 FQNEAQ (reference sequence). Trimming at V came to 5 bases and at J to 8 bases, leaving 6 bases not matched to a gene. CDR3 sequence: CASSPGTGHEKLFF. The DNA of the CDR3 is TGTGCCAGCAGCCCCGGGACAGGGCACGAAAAACTGTTTTTT.

About this clone: This may be a read error, as it is one base from a much larger clone. This rearrangement joins TRBV11-3 to TRBJ1-1, with D tentatively TRBD1 (5 bases). Germline V gene data show CDR1 as SGHNT and CDR2 as YENEEA. The CDR3 contains 13 residues. The ends were cut back, 5 bases at V and 0 bases at J, with 7 bases in the middle. The CDR3 coding sequence is TGTGCCAGCAGCAGACAGATGAACACTGAAGCTTTCTTT. Amino acids: CASSRQMNTEAFF. The variable domain in full, with the rest retrieved from reference TRBV11-3 and TRBJ1-1, is EAGVVQSPRYKIIEKKQPVAFWCNPISGHNTLYWYLQNLGQGPELLIRYENEEAVDDSQLPKDRFSAERLKGVDSTLKIQPAELGDSAVYLCASSRQMNTEAFFGQGTRLTVV.

CDR3 nucleotides: TGTGCCAGTAGACCGCAGGGGCTGGGCACTGAAGCTTTCTTT. Amino acids: CASRPQGLGTEAFF. The V gene is TRBV19, the J gene TRBJ1-1; D perhaps matches TRBD1 (6 bases). Germline V gene lookup returns CDR1 LNHDA and CDR2 SQIVND (reference sequence). Between the trimmed V and J ends, which lost 6 bases and 4 bases, there was a span of 15 bases. This CDR3 region has 14 residues.